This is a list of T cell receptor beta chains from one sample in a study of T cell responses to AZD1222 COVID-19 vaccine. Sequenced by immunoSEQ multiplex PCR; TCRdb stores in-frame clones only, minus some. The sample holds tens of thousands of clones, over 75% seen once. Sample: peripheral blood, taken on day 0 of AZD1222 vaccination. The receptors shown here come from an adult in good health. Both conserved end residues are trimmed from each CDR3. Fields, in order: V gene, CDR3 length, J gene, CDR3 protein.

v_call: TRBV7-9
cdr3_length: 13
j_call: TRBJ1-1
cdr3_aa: ASSAGRGVNTEAF

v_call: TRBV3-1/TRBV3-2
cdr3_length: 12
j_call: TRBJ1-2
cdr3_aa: ASSDLGENYGYT

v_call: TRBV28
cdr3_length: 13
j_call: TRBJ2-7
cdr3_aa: ASNPLDGVRYEQY

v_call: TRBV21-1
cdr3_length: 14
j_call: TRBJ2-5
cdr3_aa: ASSIWLAGGGETQY

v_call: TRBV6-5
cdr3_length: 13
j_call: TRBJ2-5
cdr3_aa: ASSPTWAVRETQY

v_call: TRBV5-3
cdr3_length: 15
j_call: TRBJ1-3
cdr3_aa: ARSAPSGTGVGNTIY

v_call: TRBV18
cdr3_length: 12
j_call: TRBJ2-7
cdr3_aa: ASSGTESSYEQY

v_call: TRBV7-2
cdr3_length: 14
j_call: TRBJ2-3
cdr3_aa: ASSLAVTTSTDTQY

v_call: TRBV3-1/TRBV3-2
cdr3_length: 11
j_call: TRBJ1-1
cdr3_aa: ASSQGQGTEAF

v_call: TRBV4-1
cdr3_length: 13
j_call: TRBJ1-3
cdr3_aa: ASSQGHHLADTIY

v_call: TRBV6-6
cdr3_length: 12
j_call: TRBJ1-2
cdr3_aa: ASSPSAQSYGYT

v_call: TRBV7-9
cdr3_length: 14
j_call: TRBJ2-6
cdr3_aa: ASQPQGAYGANVLT

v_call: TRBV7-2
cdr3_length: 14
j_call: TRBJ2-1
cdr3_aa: ASSLGVSGGTNEQF

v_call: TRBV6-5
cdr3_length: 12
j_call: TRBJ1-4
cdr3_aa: ASSPGQGNEKLF

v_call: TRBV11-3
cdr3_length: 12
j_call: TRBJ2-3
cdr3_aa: ASSLTGGGDTQY

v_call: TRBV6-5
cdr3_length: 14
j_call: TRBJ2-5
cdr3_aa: ASSYSTSGGEETQY

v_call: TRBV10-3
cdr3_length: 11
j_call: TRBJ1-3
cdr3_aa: AIRDGLGNTIY

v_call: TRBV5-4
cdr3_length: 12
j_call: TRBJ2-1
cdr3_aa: ASSNRQGGDEQF

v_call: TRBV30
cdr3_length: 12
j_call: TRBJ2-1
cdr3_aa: AWSVGGRDNEQF

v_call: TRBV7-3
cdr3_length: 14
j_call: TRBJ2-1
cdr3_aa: ASSLLAGGSYNEQF

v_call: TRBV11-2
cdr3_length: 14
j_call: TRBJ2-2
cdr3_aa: ASSLVPGTNTGELF

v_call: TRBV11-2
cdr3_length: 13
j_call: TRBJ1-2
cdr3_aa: ASSLILTPEAGYT

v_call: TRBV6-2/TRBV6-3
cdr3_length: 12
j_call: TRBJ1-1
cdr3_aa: ASSYSREYTEAF

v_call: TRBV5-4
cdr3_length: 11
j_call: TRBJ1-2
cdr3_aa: ASSLRGNYGYT

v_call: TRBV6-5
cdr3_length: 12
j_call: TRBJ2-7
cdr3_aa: ASIRAGGRGEQY

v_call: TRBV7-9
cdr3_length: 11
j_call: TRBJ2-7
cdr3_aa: ASSVTVNREQY

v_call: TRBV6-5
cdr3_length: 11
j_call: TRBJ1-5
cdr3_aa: ASSRQADQPQH

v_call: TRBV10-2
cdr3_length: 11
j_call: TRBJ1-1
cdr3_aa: ASSSWGDTEAF

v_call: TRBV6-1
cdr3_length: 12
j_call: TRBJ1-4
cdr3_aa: ASSETRGSEKLF

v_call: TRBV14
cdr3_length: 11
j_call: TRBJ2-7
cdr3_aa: ASSLYRGAEQY

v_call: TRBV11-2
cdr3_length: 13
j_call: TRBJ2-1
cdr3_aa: ASSHGTSGSARQF

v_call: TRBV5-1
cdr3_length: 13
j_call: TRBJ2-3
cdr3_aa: ASSLLGSSTDTQY

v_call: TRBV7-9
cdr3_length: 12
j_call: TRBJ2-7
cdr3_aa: ASSLAGDTYEQY

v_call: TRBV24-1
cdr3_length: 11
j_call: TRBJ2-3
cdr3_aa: ATSLQGTDTQY

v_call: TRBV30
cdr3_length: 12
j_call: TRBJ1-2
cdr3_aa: AWSAAGANYGYT

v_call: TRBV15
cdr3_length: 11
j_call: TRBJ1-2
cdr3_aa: ATSRGPSYGYT

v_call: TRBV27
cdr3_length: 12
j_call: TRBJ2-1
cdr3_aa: ASSSGGSYNEQF

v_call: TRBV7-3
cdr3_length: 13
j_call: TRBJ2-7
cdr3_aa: ASSLSVGGNYEQY

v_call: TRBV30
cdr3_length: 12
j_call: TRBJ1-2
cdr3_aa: AWSVVTANYGYT

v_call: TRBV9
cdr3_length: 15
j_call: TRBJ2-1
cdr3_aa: ASSVELTGGLVNEQF

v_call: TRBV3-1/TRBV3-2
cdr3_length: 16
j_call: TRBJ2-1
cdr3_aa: ASSQDWVQGPPGNEQF

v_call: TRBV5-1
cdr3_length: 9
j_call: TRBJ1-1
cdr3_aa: ASSLDGAAF

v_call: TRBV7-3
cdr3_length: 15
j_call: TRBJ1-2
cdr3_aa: ASSLSAGPTTNYGYT

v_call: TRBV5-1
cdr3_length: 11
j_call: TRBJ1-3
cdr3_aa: ASSRGGGYTIY

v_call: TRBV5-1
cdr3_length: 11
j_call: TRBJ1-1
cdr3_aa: ASSPREGVGAF

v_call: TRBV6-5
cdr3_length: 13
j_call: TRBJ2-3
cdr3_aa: ASSYSPGRTDTQY

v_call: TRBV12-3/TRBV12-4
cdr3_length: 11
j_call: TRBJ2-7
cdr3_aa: ASTPPGVYEQY

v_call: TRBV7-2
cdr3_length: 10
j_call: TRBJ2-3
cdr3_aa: ASSFPSGTQY

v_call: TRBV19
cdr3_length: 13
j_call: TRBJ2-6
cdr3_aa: ASSKTGSGANVLT

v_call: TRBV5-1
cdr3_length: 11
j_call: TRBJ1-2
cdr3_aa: ASSFGPSLGYT

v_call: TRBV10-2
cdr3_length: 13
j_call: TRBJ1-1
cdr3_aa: ASSEFLVGTSEAF

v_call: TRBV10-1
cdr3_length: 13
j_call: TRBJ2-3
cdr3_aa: ASSESQRSTDTQY